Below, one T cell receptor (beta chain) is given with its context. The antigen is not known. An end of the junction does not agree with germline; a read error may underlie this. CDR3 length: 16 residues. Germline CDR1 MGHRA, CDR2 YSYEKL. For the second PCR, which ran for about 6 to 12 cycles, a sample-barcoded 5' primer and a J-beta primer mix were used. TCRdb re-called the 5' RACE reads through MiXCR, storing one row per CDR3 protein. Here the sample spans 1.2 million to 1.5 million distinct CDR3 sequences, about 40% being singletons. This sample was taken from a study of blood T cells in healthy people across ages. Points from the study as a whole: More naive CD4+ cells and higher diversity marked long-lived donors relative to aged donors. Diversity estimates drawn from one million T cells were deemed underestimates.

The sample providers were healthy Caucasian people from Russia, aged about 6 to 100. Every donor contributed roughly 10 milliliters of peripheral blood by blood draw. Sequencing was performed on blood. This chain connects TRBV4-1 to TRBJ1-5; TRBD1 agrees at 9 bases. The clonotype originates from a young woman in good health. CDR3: CASNHPGTGSNRPQHF. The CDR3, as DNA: TGCGCCAGCAATCATCCCGGGACAGGGTCGAATCGGCCCCAGCATTTT.